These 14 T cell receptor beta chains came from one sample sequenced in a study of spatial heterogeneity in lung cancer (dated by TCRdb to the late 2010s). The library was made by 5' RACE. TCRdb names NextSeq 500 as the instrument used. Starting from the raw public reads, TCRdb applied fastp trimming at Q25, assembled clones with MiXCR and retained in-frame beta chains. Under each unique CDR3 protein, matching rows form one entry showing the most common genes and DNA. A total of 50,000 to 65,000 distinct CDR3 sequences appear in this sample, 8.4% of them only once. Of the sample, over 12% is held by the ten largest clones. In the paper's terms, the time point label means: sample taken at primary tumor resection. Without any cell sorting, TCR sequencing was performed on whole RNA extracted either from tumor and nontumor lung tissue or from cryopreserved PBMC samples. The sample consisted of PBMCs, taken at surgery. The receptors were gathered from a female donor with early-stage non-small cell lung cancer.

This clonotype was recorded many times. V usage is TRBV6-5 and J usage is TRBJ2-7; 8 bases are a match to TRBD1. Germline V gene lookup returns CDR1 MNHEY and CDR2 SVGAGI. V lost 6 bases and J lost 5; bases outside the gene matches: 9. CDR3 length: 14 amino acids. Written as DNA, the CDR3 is TGTGCCAGCAGCCCTCAGGGGGCTAGCCACGAGCAGTACTTC. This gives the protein CASSPQGASHEQYF.

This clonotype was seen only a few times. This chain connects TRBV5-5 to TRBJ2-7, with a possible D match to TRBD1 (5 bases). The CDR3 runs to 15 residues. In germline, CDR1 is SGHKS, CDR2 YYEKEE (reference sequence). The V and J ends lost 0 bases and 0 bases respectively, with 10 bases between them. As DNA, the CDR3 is TGTGCCAGCAGCTTGGCCGGACAAAGCTCCTACGAGCAGTACTTC. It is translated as CASSLAGQSSYEQYF. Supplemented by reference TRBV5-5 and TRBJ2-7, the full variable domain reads DAGVTQSPTHLIKTRGQQVTLRCSPISGHKSVSWYQQVLGQGPQFIFQYYEKEERGRGNFPDRFSARQFPNYSSELNVNALLLGDSALYLCASSLAGQSSYEQYFGPGTRLTVT.

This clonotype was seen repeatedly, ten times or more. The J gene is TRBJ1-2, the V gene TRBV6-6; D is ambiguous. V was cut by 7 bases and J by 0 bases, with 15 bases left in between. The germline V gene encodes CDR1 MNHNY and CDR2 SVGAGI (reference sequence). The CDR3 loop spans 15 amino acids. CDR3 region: CASTEAGRANYGYTF. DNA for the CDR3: TGTGCCAGCACCGAGGCCGGACGGGCTAACTATGGCTACACCTTC.

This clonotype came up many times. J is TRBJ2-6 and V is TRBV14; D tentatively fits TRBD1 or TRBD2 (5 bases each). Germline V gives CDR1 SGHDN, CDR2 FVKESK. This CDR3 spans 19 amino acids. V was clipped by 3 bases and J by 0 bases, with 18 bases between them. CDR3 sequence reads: CASSHRDPSPYSGANVLTF. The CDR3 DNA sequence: TGTGCCAGCAGCCACCGGGACCCAAGCCCCTACTCTGGGGCCAACGTCCTGACTTTC.

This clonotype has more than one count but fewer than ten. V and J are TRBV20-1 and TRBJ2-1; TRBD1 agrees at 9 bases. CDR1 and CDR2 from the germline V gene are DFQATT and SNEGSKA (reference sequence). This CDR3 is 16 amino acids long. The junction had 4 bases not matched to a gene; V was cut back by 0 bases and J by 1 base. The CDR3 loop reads CSARDGTGYSYNEQFF. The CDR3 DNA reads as TGCAGTGCTAGAGACGGGACAGGGTATTCCTACAATGAGCAGTTCTTC.

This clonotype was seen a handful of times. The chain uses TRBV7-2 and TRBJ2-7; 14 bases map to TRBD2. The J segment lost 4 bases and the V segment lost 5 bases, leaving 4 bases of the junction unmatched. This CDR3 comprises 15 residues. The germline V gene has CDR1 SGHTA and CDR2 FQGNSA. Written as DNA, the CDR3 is TGTGCCAGCAGCCTCCGACTAGCGGGAGGGTACGAGCAGTACTTC. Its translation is CASSLRLAGGYEQYF.

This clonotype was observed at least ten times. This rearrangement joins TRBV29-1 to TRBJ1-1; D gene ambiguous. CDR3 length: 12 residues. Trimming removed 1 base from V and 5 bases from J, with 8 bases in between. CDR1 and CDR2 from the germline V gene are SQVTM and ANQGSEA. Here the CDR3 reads CSVEGLGTEAFF. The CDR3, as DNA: TGCAGCGTTGAAGGACTGGGAACTGAAGCTTTCTTT.

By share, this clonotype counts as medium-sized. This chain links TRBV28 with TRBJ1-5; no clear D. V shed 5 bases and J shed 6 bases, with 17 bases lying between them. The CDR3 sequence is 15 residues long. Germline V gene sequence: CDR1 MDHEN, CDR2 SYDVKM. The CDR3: CASSVVRIPAQPQHF. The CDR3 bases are TGTGCCAGCAGTGTGGTTAGGATCCCGGCTCAGCCCCAGCATTTT.

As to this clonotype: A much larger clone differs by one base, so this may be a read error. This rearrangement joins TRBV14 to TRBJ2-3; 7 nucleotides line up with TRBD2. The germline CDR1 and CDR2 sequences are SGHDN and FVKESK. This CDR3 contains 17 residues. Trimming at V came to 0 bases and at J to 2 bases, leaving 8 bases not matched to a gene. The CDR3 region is CASSQDLGRGITDTQYF. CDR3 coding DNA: TGTGCCAGCAGCCAAGATCTGGGGCGGGGGATCACAGATACGCAGTATTTT.

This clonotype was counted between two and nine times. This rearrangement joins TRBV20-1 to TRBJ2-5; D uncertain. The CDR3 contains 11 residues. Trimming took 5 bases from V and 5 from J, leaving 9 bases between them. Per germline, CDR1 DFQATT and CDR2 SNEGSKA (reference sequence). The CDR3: CSAPLGETQYF. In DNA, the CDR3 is TGCAGTGCTCCCCTGGGGGAGACCCAGTACTTC.

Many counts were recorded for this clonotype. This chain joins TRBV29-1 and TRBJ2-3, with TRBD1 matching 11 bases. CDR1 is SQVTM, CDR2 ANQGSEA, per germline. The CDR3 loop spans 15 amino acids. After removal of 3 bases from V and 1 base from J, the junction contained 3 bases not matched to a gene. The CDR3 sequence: CSVDRTGGGTDTQYF. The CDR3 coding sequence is TGCAGCGTTGATCGGACAGGGGGCGGCACAGATACGCAGTATTTT.

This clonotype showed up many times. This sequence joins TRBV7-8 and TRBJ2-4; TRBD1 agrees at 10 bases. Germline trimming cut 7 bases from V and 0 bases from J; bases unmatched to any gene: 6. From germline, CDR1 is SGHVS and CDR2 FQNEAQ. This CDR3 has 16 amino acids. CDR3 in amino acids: CASIGQGVLAKNIQYF. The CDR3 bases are TGTGCCAGCATCGGACAGGGGGTCCTAGCCAAAAACATTCAGTACTTC.

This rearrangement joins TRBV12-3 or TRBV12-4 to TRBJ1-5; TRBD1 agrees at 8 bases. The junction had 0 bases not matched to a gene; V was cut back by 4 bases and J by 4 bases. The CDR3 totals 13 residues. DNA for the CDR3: TGTGCCAGCAGTTGGACAGGGAATCAGCCCCAGCATTTT. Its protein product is CASSWTGNQPQHF.

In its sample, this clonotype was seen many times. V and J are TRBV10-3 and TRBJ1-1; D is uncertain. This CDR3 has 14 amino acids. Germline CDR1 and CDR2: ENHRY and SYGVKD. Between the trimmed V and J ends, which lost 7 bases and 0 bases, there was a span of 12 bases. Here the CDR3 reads CAITPGPLNTEAFF. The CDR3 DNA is TGTGCCATCACTCCCGGACCACTGAACACTGAAGCTTTCTTT.